The 13 T cell receptor beta chains reported below all come from one sample, sequenced in a study of T cells in Graves' hyperthyroidism and ophthalmopathy. RNA transcripts gave rise to amplified TCR beta CDR3 regions. Initially, a first-round RT-PCR of the TCR CDR3 employed the HTBI primer set. From the multiplex PCR reads, TCRdb called clonotypes with MiXCR, one entry per CDR3 protein. The data show around 600,000 distinct CDR3 sequences, 45% seen once. The sample comprised peripheral blood or thyroid tissue (not recorded which). These receptors were taken from an adult man with Graves' disease, either hyperthyroidism or ophthalmopathy (not recorded which).

The chain links TRBV2 to TRBJ2-7; D uncertain. Germline CDR1 is SNHLY and CDR2 is FYNNEI. The germline V and J ends were trimmed by 8 bases and 1 base, with 15 bases remaining between them. The CDR3 has 14 amino acids. As DNA, the CDR3 is TGTGCCAGCTCTTTTGGGGTCTATTCCTACGAGCAGTACTTC. Translated: CASSFGVYSYEQYF.

The V call is TRBV19, the J call TRBJ1-5, with 7 bases lining up with TRBD1. The CDR3 is made up of 12 amino acids. After removal of 11 bases from V and 7 bases from J, the junction contained 8 bases not matched to a gene. Per germline, CDR1 LNHDA and CDR2 SQIVND (reference sequence). This CDR3 reads CAGLGGGQPQHF. CDR3 in DNA: TGTGCCGGCCTAGGGGGCGGGCAGCCCCAGCATTTT.

Many counts were recorded for this clonotype. The junction and the germline gene differ at one end; a read error may be behind it. The rearrangement joins TRBV2 to TRBJ1-6; maybe TRBD1 (6 bases). Germline CDR1 SNHLY, CDR2 FYNNEI. The CDR3 covers 14 residues. CDR3 sequence reads: CASREDRTNSPLHF. CDR3 coding DNA: TGTGCCAGCAGGGAAGACAGGACGAATTCACCCCTCCACTTT.

This clonotype has only a few counts. The chain recombines TRBV7-6 with TRBJ2-7; D not certain. V dropped 3 bases and J dropped 4 bases, with 13 bases sitting between them. The length of the CDR3 is 14 residues. Germline assignment: CDR1 SGHVS and CDR2 FNYEAQ. Here the CDR3 reads CASSLARLNYEQYF. The CDR3 nucleotides read TGTGCCAGCAGCTTGGCTCGGTTGAATTACGAGCAGTACTTC.

This clonotype turned up a few times. The CDR3 nucleotides read TGTGCCAGCAGTCCAAGGTCAGGGGCCGGGGAGCTGTTTTTT. Translation gives CASSPRSGAGELFF. The chain joins TRBV7-9 to TRBJ2-2, with D possibly matching TRBD1 (6 bases). Trimming removed 6 bases at V and 6 bases at J, with 14 bases between. This CDR3 spans 14 amino acids. From germline, CDR1 is SEHNR and CDR2 FQNEAQ (reference sequence).

This clonotype has a count of ten or more. The chain couples TRBV15 to TRBJ1-3, with a tentative D call TRBD1 (5 bases). The CDR3 covers 15 residues. CDR1 LNHNV and CDR2 YYDKDF come from the germline V gene (reference sequence). V was trimmed by 1 base and J by 0 bases, leaving 7 bases between them. The CDR3: CATSRGQNSGNTIYF. The CDR3 DNA reads as TGTGCCACCAGCAGAGGACAGAACTCTGGAAACACCATATATTTT.

The genes are TRBV20-1 and TRBJ2-7; 7 bases align to TRBD2. Trimming at V came to 7 bases and at J to 4 bases, leaving 7 bases not matched to a gene. Germline CDR1 DFQATT, CDR2 SNEGSKA (reference sequence). CDR3 size: 12 residues. The CDR3, as DNA: TGCAGTGTCGGCGGGAGTGTTTACGAGCAGTACTTC. The encoded protein is CSVGGSVYEQYF.

This clonotype has a count of ten or more. The chain employs TRBV7-8 and TRBJ1-5; D call uncertain. V lost 6 bases and J lost 3, with 9 bases in between. The germline gives CDR1 SGHVS, CDR2 FQNEAQ. The CDR3 has 13 residues. The CDR3 here is CASSFENNQPQHF. The CDR3 DNA is TGTGCCAGCAGTTTCGAGAACAATCAGCCCCAGCATTTT.

The chain employs TRBV7-9 and TRBJ2-7; tentative D call: TRBD1 (7 bases). V gave up 6 bases and J gave up 3 bases, with 15 bases separating them. The CDR3 has 14 amino acids. Germline V gene sequence: CDR1 SEHNR, CDR2 FQNEAQ (reference sequence). CDR3 nucleotides: TGTGCCAGCAGTCGAGCCAGGGGGGACTACGAGCAGTACTTC. Residues: CASSRARGDYEQYF.

This rearrangement joins TRBV19 to TRBJ1-3; D remains ambiguous. The germline V and J ends were trimmed by 6 bases and 1 base, with 10 bases remaining between them. The CDR3 is made up of 14 amino acids. The germline V gene has CDR1 LNHDA and CDR2 SQIVND (reference sequence). This CDR3 reads CASSPLASGNTIYF. DNA of the CDR3: TGTGCCAGTAGCCCCCTTGCTTCTGGAAACACCATATATTTT.

This sequence joins TRBV6-1 and TRBJ1-1; perhaps TRBD1 as D (5 bases). This CDR3 region has 15 residues. V was pared by 6 bases and J by 5 bases, with 19 bases between. Germline V gene sequence: CDR1 MNHNS, CDR2 SASEGT. The CDR3 protein is CASRDTEARWTEAFF. CDR3 in DNA: TGTGCCAGCAGGGACACCGAGGCGAGGTGGACTGAAGCTTTCTTT.

The sample holds many counts of this clonotype. The chain has TRBV29-1 and TRBJ2-7; D perhaps matches TRBD2 (6 bases). Germline CDR1 SQVTM, CDR2 ANQGSEA. The CDR3 length is 15 residues. The ends were cut back, 4 bases at V and 0 bases at J, with 16 bases in the middle. The CDR3 here is CSVVLARGSSYEQYF. DNA for the CDR3: TGCAGCGTTGTCCTGGCCCGGGGGAGCTCCTACGAGCAGTACTTC.

This clonotype was counted ten times or more. The junction and the germline gene differ at one end; a read error may be behind it. The rearrangement uses TRBV7-7 and TRBJ1-1, with unresolved D. The CDR3 contains 14 residues. Germline CDR1 reads SSHAT; CDR2 reads FNYEAQ (reference sequence). The DNA for the CDR3 is TGTGCTAGCAGCCCGAGCTCGGTGAACACTGAAGCTTTCTTT. Translated: CASSPSSVNTEAFF.